The 3 T cell receptor beta chains reported below all come from one sample, sequenced in a study of blood T cells in healthy people across ages. The use of a sample-barcoded 5' primer and a J-beta primer mix characterized a second PCR of about 6 to 11 cycles. TCRdb recomputed calls from the 5' RACE reads with MiXCR, one row per CDR3 protein. The sample holds over 1,500,000 distinct CDR3 sequences, around 50% seen once. Sequencing input: blood. The receptors originated from a woman in her thirties or forties in good health.

This clonotype occurred a few times. The chain links TRBV4-3 to TRBJ1-2; no reliable D call. CDR1 and CDR2 (germline): LGHNA, YSLEER. The V end was cut by 4 bases, the J end by 4 bases, with 16 bases between. The CDR3 totals 15 residues. This CDR3 is CASSRDTVGGYGYTF. The CDR3 coding sequence is TGCGCCAGCAGCCGAGACACGGTAGGCGGCTATGGCTACACCTTC.

The chain uses TRBV20-1 and TRBJ2-4; TRBD1 is a possible D gene (5 bases). The CDR3 has 16 amino acids. Germline V lookup: CDR1 DFQATT, CDR2 SNEGSKA (reference sequence). V lost 4 bases and J lost 1, with 17 bases in between. The CDR3 is CSAKLTADPAKNIQYF. CDR3 sequence (DNA): TGCAGTGCTAAGTTGACAGCCGACCCGGCCAAAAACATTCAGTACTTC.

This clonotype was detected only a few times. J is TRBJ2-1 and V is TRBV28, with TRBD1 identical over 9 bases. Unmatched junction bases numbered 2, after V lost 6 bases and J lost 5 bases. The germline V gene has CDR1 MDHEN and CDR2 SYDVKM. The CDR3 sequence is 13 residues long. In DNA, the CDR3 is TGTGCCAGCAGGGGACAGGGTAACAATGAGCAGTTCTTC. Its protein is CASRGQGNNEQFF.